The T cell receptor beta chain described here comes from a study of cytomegalovirus exposure and HLA in healthy donors. Produced via immunoSEQ multiplex PCR; TCRdb's table is partial and in-frame only. The sample lists fewer than 120,000 clones; roughly 90% were seen once. As for this clone: Its ends do not fully match the called genes, so a read error is possible.

Germline V gives CDR1 SSHAT, CDR2 FNYEAQ (reference sequence). This CDR3 has 14 residues. The sequenced material came from PBMCs. V and J are TRBV7-7 and TRBJ2-1, with D perhaps matching TRBD2 (6 bases). The clonotype was recovered from a woman under 30 in good health and CMV-seronegative. This chain's CDR3 is CASSLGGLRDEQFF. The CDR3, as DNA: TGTGCTAGCAGCTTGGGGGGACTGCGGGACGAGCAGTTCTTC.